These 17 T cell receptor beta chains were all obtained from the same sample, sequenced in a study of T-cell memory formation after mild COVID-19 listed by TCRdb under 2021. The library was produced with 5' RACE. Sequencing relied on an Illumina NovaSeq 6000. In-frame beta chains were kept once TCRdb had trimmed the public reads at Q25 with fastp and called clones with MiXCR. Duplicate CDR3 protein sequences are folded into a single record with the most common DNA and genes. The table for this sample lists under 250,000 distinct CDR3 sequences; 8% to 9.5% of them were counted only once. The ten largest clones represent 22% of the sample. Input material: PBMCs or a T cell subset sorted from them (not recorded which). The receptor set was obtained from a man between 18 and 29 years old who had mild COVID-19 (a few samples of this study predate the infection). The sample titles of this study are shuffled in the database, so cell type and time point are left out; the donor was told from shared clones.

This clonotype occurred a few times. The rearrangement uses TRBV7-2 and TRBJ2-5; 13 bases fit TRBD2. The junction had 13 bases not matched to a gene; V was cut back by 7 bases and J by 8 bases. The germline V gene encodes CDR1 SGHTA and CDR2 FQGNSA. CDR3 length: 16 amino acids. CDR3 protein: CASTLTSGGSFGTQYF. The CDR3, as DNA: TGTGCCAGCACCCTGACTAGCGGGGGGTCCTTTGGAACCCAGTACTTC.

CDR3 amino acids: CSAGPAGGGGETQYF. The CDR3 DNA follows: TGCAGTGCCGGCCCCGCGGGGGGCGGGGGAGAGACCCAGTACTTC. This chain connects TRBV20-1 to TRBJ2-5; 8 positions agree with TRBD2. J gave up 4 bases and V 6 bases, and 13 bases lay outside the gene matches. The germline V gene has CDR1 DFQATT and CDR2 SNEGSKA (reference sequence). This CDR3 is built from 15 residues.

This clonotype was detected a few times. This rearrangement joins TRBV5-6 to TRBJ1-6; D remains unclear. The CDR3 has 14 residues. The germline V gene encodes CDR1 SGHDT and CDR2 YYEEEE. Trimming left V 0 bases short and J 10 bases short, with 11 bases between. The CDR3: CASSLGRLGSPLHF. The DNA of the CDR3 is TGTGCCAGCAGCTTGGGCAGGTTGGGGTCACCCCTCCACTTT.

This clonotype was seen many times. The chain is built from TRBV29-1 and TRBJ2-5; 7 nucleotides line up with TRBD2. V shed 0 bases and J 10 bases; nucleotides not matched to a gene: 17. Germline CDR1 is SQVTM and CDR2 is ANQGSEA. CDR3 length: 16 amino acids. The CDR3 bases are TGCAGCGTTGAAGATCTCCATCGGGGGGACTTCTGGCACCAGTACTTC. It encodes CSVEDLHRGDFWHQYF.

This clonotype was picked up a small number of times. The V and J genes are TRBV29-1 and TRBJ2-1; 8 bases align to TRBD2. The CDR3 loop spans 13 amino acids. Trimming removed 4 bases from V and 7 bases from J; junction bases left unmatched: 6. The germline V gene has CDR1 SQVTM and CDR2 ANQGSEA. The CDR3 nucleotides are TGCAGCGTTGGAGCGGGGGAGGGGAATGAGCAGTTCTTC. This encodes CSVGAGEGNEQFF.

In its sample, this clonotype was seen a few times. The rearrangement links TRBV27 to TRBJ2-3; D is ambiguous. CDR3 length equals 13 residues. V was shortened by 3 bases and J by 2 bases, with 6 bases between the two germline ends. CDR1 and CDR2 from the germline V gene are MNHEY and SMNVEV (reference sequence). The CDR3 coding sequence is TGTGCCAGCAGTTTTCAAGTCACAGATACGCAGTATTTT. Its translation is CASSFQVTDTQYF.

J is TRBJ2-5 and V is TRBV5-1, with 7 bases that match TRBD1. This CDR3 comprises 15 residues. Germline CDR1 SGHRS, CDR2 YFSETQ. The ends lost 4 bases at V and 1 base at J; junction bases unmatched: 7. CDR3 in DNA: TGCGCCAGCAGCGGCACCGGGACAGCCCAAGAGACCCAGTACTTC. Residues: CASSGTGTAQETQYF.

Many counts were recorded for this clonotype. This chain joins TRBV20-1 and TRBJ2-5; D gene unclear. V lost 2 bases, J lost 5 bases, and 9 bases lay in between. The CDR3 runs 12 residues. CDR1 is DFQATT, CDR2 SNEGSKA, per germline (reference sequence). Written as DNA, the CDR3 is TGCAGTGCTAGACTAGTTTCGGAGACCCAGTACTTC. It is translated as CSARLVSETQYF.

The rearrangement links TRBV12-3 or TRBV12-4 to TRBJ1-2; 9 bases are shared with TRBD1. The CDR3 loop spans 14 amino acids. The trim removed 6 bases at V and 5 bases at J, leaving 7 bases unmatched. CDR3 residues: CASRERDRAYGYTF. CDR3 sequence (DNA): TGTGCCAGCAGAGAGAGGGACAGGGCTTATGGCTACACCTTC.

This rearrangement joins TRBV20-1 to TRBJ2-5; 7 bases map to TRBD1. The V gene end was trimmed by 3 bases and the J gene end by 4 bases; junction bases not matched to a gene: 5. This CDR3 has 13 amino acids. CDR1 and CDR2 from the germline V gene are DFQATT and SNEGSKA (reference sequence). CDR3 nucleotides: TGCAGTGCTAGTAAACAGGGGAGAGAGACCCAGTACTTC. It codes for CSASKQGRETQYF.

This sequence joins TRBV18 and TRBJ2-7; 12 bases fit TRBD2. From germline, CDR1 is KGHSH and CDR2 LQKENI. Germline trimming cut 2 bases from V and 6 bases from J; bases unmatched to any gene: 2. The CDR3 runs to 14 residues. The CDR3 here is CASSPGTSGFEQYF. CDR3 nucleotide sequence: TGTGCCAGCTCACCAGGGACTAGCGGGTTCGAGCAGTACTTC. Looking up the rest from reference TRBV18 and TRBJ2-7 gives the full variable domain: NAGVMQNPRHLVRRRGQEARLRCSPMKGHSHVYWYRQLPEEGLKFMVYLQKENIIDESGMPKERFSAEFPKEGPSILRIQQVVRGDSAAYFCASSPGTSGFEQYFGPGTRLTVT.

The chain carries TRBV4-3 and TRBJ2-5; possibly TRBD2 for D (6 bases). CDR3 length: 16 residues. The V and J ends lost 2 bases and 2 bases respectively, with 15 bases between them. The germline gives CDR1 LGHNA, CDR2 YSLEER. The CDR3 DNA reads as TGCGCCAGCAGCCAATGGAGGGCTTTCGAACAAGAGACCCAGTACTTC. As protein: CASSQWRAFEQETQYF.

The V call is TRBV4-2, the J call TRBJ1-5; possibly TRBD1 for D (5 bases). With 1 base removed from V and 7 bases from J, the gap between germline ends came to 14 bases. This CDR3 contains 15 residues. CDR1 LGHNA and CDR2 YNFKEQ come from the germline V gene. For the CDR3, the DNA is TGTGCCAGCAGCCAAGTTTTCCCAGGGCCGCAGCCCCAGCATTTT. This encodes CASSQVFPGPQPQHF.

This clonotype was counted only a few times. The chain employs TRBV14 and TRBJ2-5; D perhaps matches TRBD2 (5 bases). The CDR3 consists of 11 residues. CDR1 SGHDN and CDR2 FVKESK come from the germline V gene. V dropped 3 bases and J dropped 7 bases, with 6 bases sitting between them. The DNA of the CDR3 is TGTGCCAGCAGCCACGCGGGGACCCAGTACTTC. Its protein is CASSHAGTQYF. The whole variable domain, remainder taken from reference TRBV14 and TRBJ2-5, is EAGVTQFPSHSVIEKGQTVTLRCDPISGHDNLYWYRRVMGKEIKFLLHFVKESKQDESGMPNNRFLAERTGGTYSTLKVQPAELEDSGVYFCASSHAGTQYFGPGTRLLVL.

The genes are TRBV12-5 and TRBJ2-5; D perhaps matches TRBD1 (6 bases). Germline loops: CDR1 LGHNT, CDR2 FRNRAP. Deletions cut 1 base from V and 5 bases from J, with 14 bases between. The CDR3 has 15 residues. The CDR3 DNA reads TGTGCTAGTGGTTTGGACGCCAGGGGTTTTGAGACCCAGTACTTC. It codes for CASGLDARGFETQYF.

This clonotype occurred a few times. Here the CDR3 DNA reads TGTGCCAGCAGCGTGGGGCGAGGAGAGACCCAGTACTTC. It translates to CASSVGRGETQYF. The rearrangement links TRBV2 to TRBJ2-5; D is possibly TRBD1 (5 bases). This CDR3 is 13 amino acids long. The V end lost 6 bases, the J end lost 4 bases, and 12 bases lay between the germline ends. The germline V gene encodes CDR1 SNHLY and CDR2 FYNNEI.

With regard to this clonotype: One end of the junction varies from germline; a read error may be responsible. The CDR3 DNA is TGTGCCAGCAGCCAAGAGCTGCAGCTAATCTTC. The encoded protein is CASSQELQLIF. The chain employs TRBV4-2 and TRBJ1-2; D is undetermined. The CDR3 sequence is 11 residues long. Germline CDR1 reads LGHNA; CDR2 reads YNFKEQ.